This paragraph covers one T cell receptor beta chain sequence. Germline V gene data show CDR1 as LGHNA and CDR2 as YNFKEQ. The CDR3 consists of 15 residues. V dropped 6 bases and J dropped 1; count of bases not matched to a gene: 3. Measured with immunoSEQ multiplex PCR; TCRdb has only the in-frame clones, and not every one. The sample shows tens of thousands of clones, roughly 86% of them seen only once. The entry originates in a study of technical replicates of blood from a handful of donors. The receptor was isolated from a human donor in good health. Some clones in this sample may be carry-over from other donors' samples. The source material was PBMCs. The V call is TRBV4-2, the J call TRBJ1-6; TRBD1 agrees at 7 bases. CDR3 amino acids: CASRGTESYNSPLHF. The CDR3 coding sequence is TGTGCCAGCAGAGGGACAGAATCCTATAATTCACCCCTCCACTTT.